This T cell receptor (beta chain) was profiled in a study of cytomegalovirus exposure and HLA in healthy donors. In the PCR, 60 Vbeta and 13 Jbeta primers were used. Using immunoSEQ multiplex PCR, the repertoire was profiled, and TCRdb retains in-frame clones only, with some absent. Of 100,000 to 150,000 clones listed, approximately 68% are singletons. Findings of the study overall: An analysis done earlier found most TCR beta V segments productive about 87% or about 30% of the time.

About this clone itself: Its target is not known.

The sample was PBMCs. The clonotype originates from a young man in good health and CMV-seropositive.

CDR3 sequence: CAISESSSGRERGEQYF. DNA of the CDR3: TGTGCCATCAGTGAGTCTTCTAGCGGGAGAGAGAGAGGAGAGCAGTACTTC. The rearrangement uses TRBV10-3 and TRBJ2-7, with 10 bases lining up with TRBD2. This CDR3 contains 17 residues. Germline-derived CDR1 and CDR2 are ENHRY and SYGVKD. The J segment lost 7 bases and the V segment lost 0 bases, leaving 12 bases of the junction unmatched.